The clone carrying this TCR beta chain has at least ten counts. What it binds is unknown. Trimming took 5 bases from V and 7 from J, leaving 15 bases between them. Germline V gene sequence: CDR1 DFQATT, CDR2 SNEGSKA (reference sequence). The CDR3 contains 14 residues. Time point defined: newly diagnosed GD, antithyroid drugs for less than 3 months. Extracted RNA from PBMCs served as the source of the TCR library. According to the study, TCR beta libraries were built with iRepertoire HTBI primers and CDR3-region Arm-PCR. TCRdb re-called the multiplex PCR reads through MiXCR, storing one row per CDR3 protein. This sample yields a few hundred thousand distinct CDR3 sequences, of which under 20% are seen a single time; 11% to 15% belongs to the top ten. The record originates from a study of regulatory T cells in long-lasting Graves disease. Findings and caveats of the study: Preferential use of TRBV28, TRBJ1-2 and TRBJ2-5 was seen in persistent disease.

A further study also used this sample, focusing on T cells in Graves' hyperthyroidism and ophthalmopathy.

Sequenced material: peripheral blood mononuclear cells (PBMCs), taken at new diagnosis, from a patient treated with antithyroid drugs. This rearrangement joins TRBV20-1 to TRBJ1-6, with D hard to call. The sequence was collected from a woman under 40 with Graves disease. CDR3 bases: TGCAGTGCTTCACCCAGGACGGGGAATTCACCCCTCCACTTT. Amino acid sequence: CSASPRTGNSPLHF.